The entry that follows covers one T cell receptor beta chain sequence. Its antigen is not known. The data stem from a study of T-cell memory formation after mild COVID-19. Findings and caveats of the study: Pre-infection memory already had some responding clones, implying cross-reactive memory joined.

Trimming shortened V by 3 bases and J by 0 bases, and 11 bases separated the two germline ends. The CDR3 has 14 amino acids. Germline V gene lookup returns CDR1 DFQATT and CDR2 SNEGSKA (reference sequence). From the 5' RACE reads, TCRdb called clonotypes with MiXCR, one entry per CDR3 protein. The top ten hold roughly 8.2% of the sample, which has hundreds of thousands of distinct CDR3 sequences, 15% to 20% seen once. The gene calls are TRBV20-1 and TRBJ2-5; the D gene is possibly TRBD1 (6 bases). This sequence was found in an adult woman who had mild COVID-19 (a few samples of this study predate the infection). Cell type and time point are not known. The sequenced material came from PBMCs or a T cell subset sorted from them (not recorded which). The CDR3 protein is CSARHRAYQETQYF. CDR3 DNA sequence: TGCAGTGCTAGGCACAGGGCGTACCAAGAGACCCAGTACTTC.